Shown below are 32 T cell receptor beta chains from a single sample sequenced in a study of blood T cell repertoires in COVID-19. Generated by immunoSEQ multiplex PCR, the TCRdb table keeps only in-frame clones and is missing some. This sample has about 110,000 clones, with around 80% found just once. The source material was peripheral blood. Receptors were obtained from a woman aged 55-69 years with acute or convalescent COVID-19.

The chain couples TRBV7-9 to TRBJ2-7, with D perhaps matching TRBD1 (5 bases). The CDR3 is 14 residues long. Germline assignment: CDR1 SEHNR and CDR2 FQNEAQ (reference sequence). Trimming left V 4 bases short and J 0 bases short, with 10 bases between. The CDR3 loop is CASSSRQSSYEQYF. The CDR3 region has the DNA TGTGCCAGCAGCTCCCGACAGAGCTCCTACGAGCAGTACTTC.

The V gene is TRBV12-3 or TRBV12-4, the J gene TRBJ1-1; D not resolved. This CDR3 has 13 amino acids. Trimming cost V 4 bases and J 5 bases, with 11 bases left between them. This chain's CDR3 is CASSSTTRTEAFF. The CDR3 nucleotides read TGTGCCAGCAGTTCCACGACACGAACTGAAGCTTTCTTT.

This clone appeared a single time. V is TRBV21-1 and J is TRBJ1-3. TRBV21-1 is assigned pseudogene status. This CDR3 has 17 amino acids. The CDR3, as DNA: TGTGCCAGCAGCAAAGGCACGAGGGCGGACTCTGGAAACACCATATATTTT. Translation gives CASSKGTRADSGNTIYF.

The J gene is TRBJ1-1, the V gene TRBV6-5, with D perhaps matching TRBD1 (6 bases). This CDR3 has 15 residues. V lost 7 bases and J 1 base, leaving 16 bases between the germline ends. From germline, CDR1 is MNHEY and CDR2 SVGAGI. The CDR3 coding sequence is TGTGCCAGCACCCCGCAGGACAGCCGGAACACTGAAGCTTTCTTT. Encoded protein: CASTPQDSRNTEAFF.

This clone was seen only a few times. The chain couples TRBV29-1 to TRBJ2-7; the match to TRBD2 covers 7 bases. After removal of 5 bases from V and 1 base from J, the junction contained 11 bases not matched to a gene. This CDR3 is built from 15 residues. The germline V gene has CDR1 SQVTM and CDR2 ANQGSEA. This CDR3 reads CSVRRSGGGSYEQYF. The CDR3 DNA reads as TGCAGCGTTCGACGTTCCGGCGGGGGATCCTACGAGCAGTACTTC.

This clone was counted only a few times. The chain is built from TRBV25-1 and TRBJ1-2, with no clear D. The CDR3 has 14 residues. CDR1 is MGHDK, CDR2 SYGVNS, per germline. Trimming cost V 1 base and J 2 bases, with 8 bases left between them. The CDR3 DNA follows: TGTGCCAGCAGTGAATGGGGAGGCAACTATGGCTACACCTTC. As protein: CASSEWGGNYGYTF.

This clone was detected only a few times. The chain couples TRBV7-7 to TRBJ2-7, with a weak D call TRBD2 (6 bases). The V end lost 1 base, the J end lost 0 bases, and 7 bases lay between the germline ends. From germline, CDR1 is SSHAT and CDR2 FNYEAQ (reference sequence). This CDR3 is 14 amino acids long. The chain's CDR3 is CASSLEEGSYEQYF. The CDR3 nucleotides are TGTGCCAGCAGCTTAGAGGAGGGCTCCTACGAGCAGTACTTC.

The chain joins TRBV5-4 to TRBJ1-1, with unresolved D. V was cut by 0 bases and J by 0 bases, with 9 bases left in between. CDR3 size: 15 residues. Germline V gene data show CDR1 as SGHNT and CDR2 as YYREEE (reference sequence). CDR3 loop: CASSLGGGMNTEAFF. The DNA of the CDR3 is TGTGCCAGCAGCTTGGGAGGAGGGATGAACACTGAAGCTTTCTTT.

The chain links TRBV20-1 to TRBJ1-4; D is undetermined. The V gene lost 3 bases and the J gene lost 12 bases, with 11 bases spanning the gap. Germline V lookup: CDR1 DFQATT, CDR2 SNEGSKA (reference sequence). There are 11 residues in the CDR3. The CDR3 spells CSASTLSQLFF. The DNA of the CDR3 is TGCAGTGCTAGCACTTTGTCCCAACTGTTTTTT.

This chain connects TRBV10-2 to TRBJ2-7; TRBD1 is a possible D gene (6 bases). Trimming took 6 bases from V and 2 from J, leaving 11 bases between them. This CDR3 has 13 residues. Germline V gene sequence: CDR1 WSHSY, CDR2 SAAADI. CDR3 nucleotides: TGCGCCAGCAGACTACAGGGAGCCTACGAGCAGTACTTC. Translated, it gives CASRLQGAYEQYF.

This clone appeared once. This chain joins TRBV5-5 and TRBJ1-1; TRBD1 matches 10 bases. The CDR3 is 13 amino acids. CDR1 SGHKS and CDR2 YYEKEE come from the germline V gene (reference sequence). V was clipped by 2 bases and J by 9 bases; unmatched bases: 4. The CDR3, as DNA: TGTGCCAGCAGCTTAGGAGACAGGGGGCAAGCTTTCTTT. Its translation is CASSLGDRGQAFF.

The chain joins TRBV7-9 to TRBJ2-2, with D unresolved. V gave up 3 bases and J gave up 6 bases, with 8 bases separating them. The CDR3 totals 13 residues. Germline V gene lookup returns CDR1 SEHNR and CDR2 FQNEAQ (reference sequence). CDR3 in DNA: TGTGCCAGCAGCTTCGACTCCCCCGGGGAGCTGTTTTTT. This codes for CASSFDSPGELFF.

The rearrangement joins TRBV28 to TRBJ2-4, with no clear D. This CDR3 is built from 16 residues. Germline V CDR1 and CDR2: MDHEN, SYDVKM. V was pared by 5 bases and J by 6 bases, with 20 bases between. The CDR3 protein is CASSRILGRLPNIQYF. Written as DNA, the CDR3 is TGTGCCAGCAGTCGGATCCTTGGGCGCCTCCCAAACATTCAGTACTTC. The full variable domain, completed using reference TRBV28 and TRBJ2-4, is DVKVTQSSRYLVKRTGEKVFLECVQDMDHENMFWYRQDPGLGLRLIYFSYDVKMKEKGDIPEGYSVSREKKERFSLILESASTNQTSMYLCASSRILGRLPNIQYFGAGTRLSVL.

The CDR3 DNA reads TGTGCCAGCAGCGCTCCACTAGTCCATGAGCAGTTCTTC. It specifies CASSAPLVHEQFF. The rearrangement joins TRBV21-1 to TRBJ2-1; the D call in the table, TRBD2, was not verified against the DNA. TRBV21-1 corresponds to a pseudogene. The CDR3 length is 13 residues.

The rearrangement joins TRBV6-6 to TRBJ2-1, with 9 bases aligning to TRBD2. Per germline, CDR1 MNHNY and CDR2 SVGAGI (reference sequence). The CDR3 length is 15 residues. V shed 7 bases and J 7 bases; nucleotides not matched to a gene: 11. CDR3 coding DNA: TGTGCCAGCACCCAAGTAGGCCTAGCGGGAAATGAGCAGTTCTTC. Its translation is CASTQVGLAGNEQFF.

A remark on this clone: Other DNA sequences within the sample encode an identical CDR3. The chain links TRBV19 to TRBJ1-4; D unclear. This CDR3 spans 12 amino acids. The germline V and J ends were trimmed by 3 bases and 5 bases, with 4 bases remaining between them. Germline lookup yields CDR1 LNHDA and CDR2 SQIVND (reference sequence). CDR3: CASSIQNEKLFF. CDR3 nucleotide sequence: TGTGCCAGTAGTATCCAGAATGAAAAACTGTTTTTT.

This rearrangement joins TRBV5-1 to TRBJ1-6, with TRBD1 identical over 9 bases. V was clipped by 2 bases and J by 8 bases; unmatched bases: 2. This CDR3 comprises 14 residues. CDR1 is SGHRS and CDR2 is YFSETQ in the germline V gene. The CDR3 region is CASSFRDRDSPLHF. The CDR3 nucleotides read TGCGCCAGCAGCTTCCGGGACAGGGATTCACCCCTCCACTTT.

The chain links TRBV9 to TRBJ1-1; a possible D gene is TRBD1 (5 bases). The germline V gene encodes CDR1 SGDLS and CDR2 YYNGEE. The length of the CDR3 is 14 residues. V lost 0 bases, J lost 5 bases, and 11 bases lay in between. The CDR3 loop is CASSVETDRTEAFF. CDR3 bases: TGTGCCAGCAGCGTAGAGACAGATCGGACTGAAGCTTTCTTT. Full variable domain (outside the CDR3, taken from reference TRBV9 and TRBJ1-1): DSGVTQTPKHLITATGQRVTLRCSPRSGDLSVYWYQQSLDQGLQFLIQYYNGEERAKGNILERFSAQQFPDLHSELNLSSLELGDSALYFCASSVETDRTEAFFGQGTRLTVV.

J is TRBJ2-1 and V is TRBV2, with a weak D call TRBD2 (5 bases). This CDR3 is 15 amino acids long. Looked up from germline, CDR1 is SNHLY and CDR2 is FYNNEI. Trimming shortened V by 4 bases and J by 2 bases, and 12 bases separated the two germline ends. The CDR3 sequence is CASSATPGAYNEQFF. The CDR3, as DNA: TGTGCCAGCAGTGCGACCCCCGGGGCCTACAATGAGCAGTTCTTC. Full variable domain (rest looked up from reference TRBV2 and TRBJ2-1): EPEVTQTPSHQVTQMGQEVILRCVPISNHLYFYWYRQILGQKVEFLVSFYNNEISEKSEIFDDQFSVERPDGSNFTLKIRSTKLEDSAMYFCASSATPGAYNEQFFGPGTRLTVL.

The chain employs TRBV2 and TRBJ1-1; 8 nucleotides align to TRBD1. V gave up 5 bases and J gave up 2 bases; unmatched junction bases: 7. The V gene's germline CDR1 is SNHLY and CDR2 FYNNEI. The CDR3 extends over 15 amino acids. The CDR3 loop is CASSQGAVINTEAFF. The CDR3 DNA follows: TGTGCCAGCAGTCAGGGGGCAGTGATAAACACTGAAGCTTTCTTT.

The rearrangement links TRBV12-3 or TRBV12-4 to TRBJ2-3; 9 positions agree with TRBD1. The V segment lost 9 bases and the J segment 1 base; nucleotides outside the gene matches: 2. The CDR3 runs to 13 residues. The CDR3 DNA reads as TGTGCCAGTAGACAGGGGGGCACAGATACGCAGTATTTT. It is translated as CASRQGGTDTQYF.

This clone has a handful of counts. This chain connects TRBV25-1 to TRBJ2-2; D might be TRBD1 (5 bases). The CDR3 loop spans 16 amino acids. In germline, CDR1 is MGHDK, CDR2 SYGVNS. The germline V and J ends were trimmed by 2 bases and 6 bases, with 16 bases remaining between them. CDR3 bases: TGTGCCAGCAGTGAAGGGGCCGGGTCTACTCCCGGGGAGCTGTTTTTT. Protein product: CASSEGAGSTPGELFF. Drawing the rest from reference TRBV25-1 and TRBJ2-2, the complete variable domain is EADIYQTPRYLVIGTGKKITLECSQTMGHDKMYWYQQDPGMELHLIHYSYGVNSTEKGDLSSESTVSRIRTEHFPLTLESARPSHTSQYLCASSEGAGSTPGELFFGEGSRLTVL.

The chain is built from TRBV19 and TRBJ2-1; 10 nucleotides line up with TRBD2. Looked up from germline, CDR1 is LNHDA and CDR2 is SQIVND (reference sequence). This CDR3 region has 12 residues. V shed 8 bases and J 16 bases; nucleotides not matched to a gene: 11. CDR3 sequence reads: CASGFTSGTRFF. Here the CDR3 DNA reads TGTGCCAGTGGATTTACTAGCGGGACCAGATTCTTC.

The chain has TRBV6-5 and TRBJ1-3; no definite D call. The CDR3 loop spans 15 amino acids. The V gene's germline CDR1 is MNHEY and CDR2 SVGAGI. V was shortened by 2 bases and J by 0 bases, with 8 bases between the two germline ends. The CDR3 nucleotides read TGTGCCAGCAGTTACGGTCGGGACTCTGGAAACACCATATATTTT. It is translated as CASSYGRDSGNTIYF.

The rearrangement joins TRBV7-9 to TRBJ1-4; TRBD1 matches at 7 bases. The CDR3 covers 15 residues. After removal of 4 bases from V and 4 bases from J, the junction contained 6 bases not matched to a gene. Per germline, CDR1 SEHNR and CDR2 FQNEAQ (reference sequence). The CDR3 here is CASSSGDSYNEKLFF. CDR3 sequence (DNA): TGTGCCAGCAGCTCCGGGGACAGCTATAATGAAAAACTGTTTTTT. Drawing the rest from reference TRBV7-9 and TRBJ1-4, the complete variable domain is DTGVSQNPRHKITKRGQNVTFRCDPISEHNRLYWYRQTLGQGPEFLTYFQNEAQLEKSRLLSDRFSAERPKGSFSTLEIQRTEQGDSAMYLCASSSGDSYNEKLFFGSGTQLSVL.

This chain connects TRBV6-5 to TRBJ2-1, with TRBD1 matching 7 bases. Germline assignment: CDR1 MNHEY and CDR2 SVGAGI. This CDR3 spans 11 amino acids. The junction had 3 bases not matched to a gene; V was cut back by 6 bases and J by 10 bases. The CDR3: CASRETGEQFF. The CDR3 DNA sequence: TGTGCCAGCAGGGAGACAGGGGAGCAGTTCTTC.

The chain uses TRBV2 and TRBJ2-7; 14 bases agree with TRBD2. From germline, CDR1 is SNHLY and CDR2 FYNNEI. V gave up 8 bases and J gave up 0 bases; unmatched junction bases: 3. This CDR3 comprises 15 residues. CDR3 bases: TGTGCCAGCGCCGGACTAGCGGGAGGCTCCTACGAGCAGTACTTC. Translated, it gives CASAGLAGGSYEQYF.

V and J are TRBV28 and TRBJ2-3, with 7 bases identical to TRBD2. CDR3 length: 16 residues. With V trimmed by 3 bases and J by 4 bases, 10 bases remained unmatched. In germline, CDR1 is MDHEN, CDR2 SYDVKM. The CDR3 region has the DNA TGTGCCAGCAGTTTTGGAAGTGGGGGAGGGCCAGATACGCAGTATTTT. Protein sequence: CASSFGSGGGPDTQYF. Combining the CDR3 with reference TRBV28 and TRBJ2-3 gives the whole variable domain DVKVTQSSRYLVKRTGEKVFLECVQDMDHENMFWYRQDPGLGLRLIYFSYDVKMKEKGDIPEGYSVSREKKERFSLILESASTNQTSMYLCASSFGSGGGPDTQYFGPGTRLTVL.

The chain combines TRBV18 with TRBJ2-3; 10 bases map to TRBD1. CDR3 length: 14 amino acids. Trimming cost V 3 bases and J 5 bases; bases outside gene matches: 2. Germline CDR1 reads KGHSH; CDR2 reads LQKENI. The DNA of the CDR3 is TGTGCCAGCTCACCGGGGACAGGGGAAGATACGCAGTATTTT. Protein: CASSPGTGEDTQYF.

This sequence joins TRBV19 and TRBJ2-2; 9 bases align to TRBD2. The germline V gene encodes CDR1 LNHDA and CDR2 SQIVND (reference sequence). Trimming cost V 7 bases and J 5 bases; bases outside gene matches: 5. The CDR3 consists of 14 residues. The CDR3 protein is CASTTLAGTGELFF. CDR3 coding DNA: TGTGCCAGTACGACCCTAGCGGGAACCGGGGAGCTGTTTTTT.

The chain links TRBV7-2 to TRBJ2-1, with 9 bases aligning to TRBD2. Germline values: CDR1 SGHTA, CDR2 FQGNSA. The V and J ends lost 5 bases and 7 bases, in that order; junction bases with no gene match: 6. The CDR3 loop spans 14 amino acids. The CDR3 DNA follows: TGTGCCAGCAGCCAGGGACTAGCCCGGAATGAGCAGTTCTTC. Protein: CASSQGLARNEQFF.

The J gene is TRBJ2-5, the V gene TRBV14, with TRBD2 matching over 13 bases. V lost 4 bases, J lost 5 bases, and 4 bases stayed unmatched. Germline CDR1 is SGHDN and CDR2 is FVKESK. CDR3 length: 15 residues. The CDR3 sequence is CASSPTSGGAETQYF. Written as DNA, the CDR3 is TGTGCCAGCAGCCCCACTAGCGGGGGGGCGGAGACCCAGTACTTC.